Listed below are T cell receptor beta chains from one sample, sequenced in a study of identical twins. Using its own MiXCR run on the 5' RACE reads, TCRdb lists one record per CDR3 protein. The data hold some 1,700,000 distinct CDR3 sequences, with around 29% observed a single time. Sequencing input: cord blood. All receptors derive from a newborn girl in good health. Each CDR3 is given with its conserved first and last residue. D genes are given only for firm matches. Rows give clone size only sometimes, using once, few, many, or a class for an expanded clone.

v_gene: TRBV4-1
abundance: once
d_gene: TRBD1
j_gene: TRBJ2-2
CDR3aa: CASSLGTGVDTGELFF
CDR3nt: TGCGCCAGCAGCCTAGGGACAGGGGTGGACACCGGGGAGCTGTTTTTT

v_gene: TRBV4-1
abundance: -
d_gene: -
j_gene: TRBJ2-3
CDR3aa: CASTRTDSSTDTQYF
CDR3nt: TGCGCCAGCACCCGGACGGACTCGAGCACAGATACGCAGTATTTT

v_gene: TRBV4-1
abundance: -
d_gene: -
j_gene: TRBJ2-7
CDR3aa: CASSQVLAPYERYF
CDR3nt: TGCGCCAGCAGCCAGGTCCTTGCCCCATACGAGCGGTACTTC

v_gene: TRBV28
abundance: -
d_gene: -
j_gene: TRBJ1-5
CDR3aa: CASSLWVGSQPQHF
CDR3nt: TGTGCCAGCAGTTTATGGGTGGGGAGTCAGCCCCAGCATTTT

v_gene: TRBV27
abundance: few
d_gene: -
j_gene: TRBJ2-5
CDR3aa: CASSFGPGGPETQYF
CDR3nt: -

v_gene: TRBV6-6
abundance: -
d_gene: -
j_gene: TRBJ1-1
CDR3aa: CASSWAGNTEAFF
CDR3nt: TGTGCCAGCAGTTGGGCGGGGAACACTGAAGCTTTCTTT

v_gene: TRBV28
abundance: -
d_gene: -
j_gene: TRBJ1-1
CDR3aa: CASSLYPSSDTEAFF
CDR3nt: TGTGCCAGCAGTTTATATCCGTCATCGGACACTGAAGCTTTCTTT

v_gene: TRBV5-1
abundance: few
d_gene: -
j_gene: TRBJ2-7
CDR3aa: CASSLVVGTEGEQYF
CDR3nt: TGCGCCAGCAGCTTGGTGGTGGGGACCGAAGGCGAGCAGTACTTC

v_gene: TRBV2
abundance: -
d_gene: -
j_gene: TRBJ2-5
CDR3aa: CASLNGSRTPQETQYF
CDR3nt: TGTGCCAGCCTTAACGGGAGCCGTACACCCCAAGAGACCCAGTACTTC

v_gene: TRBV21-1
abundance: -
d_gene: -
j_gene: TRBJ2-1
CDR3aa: CASSKTRTSGAYNEQFF
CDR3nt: TGTGCCAGCAGCAAAACCCGGACTAGCGGTGCCTACAATGAGCAGTTCTTC

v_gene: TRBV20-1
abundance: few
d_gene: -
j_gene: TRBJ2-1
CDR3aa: CSARDWKGRYNEQFF
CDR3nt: TGCAGTGCTAGAGATTGGAAGGGAAGGTACAATGAGCAGTTCTTC

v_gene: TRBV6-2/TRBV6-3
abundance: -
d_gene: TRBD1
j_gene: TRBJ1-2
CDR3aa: CASTPPGTVYGDTF
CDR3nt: TGTGCTAGCACCCCACCCGGGACAGTCTATGGCGACACCTTC

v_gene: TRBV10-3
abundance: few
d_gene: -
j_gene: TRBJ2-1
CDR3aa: CAISGRRERDNEQFF
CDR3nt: TGTGCCATCAGTGGACGGCGGGAACGTGACAATGAGCAGTTCTTC

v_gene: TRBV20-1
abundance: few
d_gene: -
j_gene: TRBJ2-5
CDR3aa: CSAGQPVGETQYF
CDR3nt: TGCAGTGCGGGGCAACCCGTAGGAGAGACCCAGTACTTC

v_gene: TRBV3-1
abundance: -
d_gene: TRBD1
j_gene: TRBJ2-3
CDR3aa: CASSPRPGGPPDTQYF
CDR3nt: TGTGCCAGCAGCCCCCGACCAGGGGGACCTCCAGATACGCAGTATTTT

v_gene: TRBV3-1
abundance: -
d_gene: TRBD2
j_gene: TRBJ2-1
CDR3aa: CASSRISGGHNEQFF
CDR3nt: TGTGCCAGCAGCCGGATTAGCGGGGGTCACAATGAGCAGTTCTTC

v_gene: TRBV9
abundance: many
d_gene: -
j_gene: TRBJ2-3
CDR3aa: CASSAPPFDTQYF
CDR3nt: TGTGCCAGCAGCGCCCCTCCCTTTGATACGCAGTATTTT

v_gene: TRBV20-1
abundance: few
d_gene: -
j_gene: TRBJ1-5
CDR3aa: CSARLTGHNQPQHF
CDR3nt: TGCAGTGCTAGACTGACAGGCCACAATCAGCCCCAGCATTTT

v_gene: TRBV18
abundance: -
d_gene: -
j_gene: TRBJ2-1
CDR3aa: CASSQSNRNNEQFF
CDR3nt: TGTGCCAGCTCACAATCCAACAGGAACAATGAGCAGTTCTTC

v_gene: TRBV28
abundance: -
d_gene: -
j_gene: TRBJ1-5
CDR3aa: CASSFRQTFSNQPQHF
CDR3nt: TGTGCCAGCAGTTTCCGACAGACCTTTAGCAATCAGCCCCAGCATTTT

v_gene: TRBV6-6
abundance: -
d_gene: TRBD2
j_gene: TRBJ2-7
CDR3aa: CASSYPGSGASYEQYF
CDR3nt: TGTGCCAGCAGTTATCCAGGGAGCGGGGCCTCCTACGAGCAGTACTTC

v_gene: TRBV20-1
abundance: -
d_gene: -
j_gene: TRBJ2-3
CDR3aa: CSARDLGLTDTQYF
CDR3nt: TGCAGTGCTAGAGATCTGGGCCTGACAGATACGCAGTATTTT

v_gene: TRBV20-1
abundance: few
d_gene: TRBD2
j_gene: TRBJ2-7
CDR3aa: CSARDSQRGAYEQYF
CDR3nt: TGCAGTGCTAGAGATTCCCAGCGGGGGGCCTACGAGCAGTACTTC

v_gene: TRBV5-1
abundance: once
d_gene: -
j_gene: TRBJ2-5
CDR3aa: CASSLEAGTGHNEQYF
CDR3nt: TGCGCCAGCAGCTTGGAAGCAGGGACGGGGCACAATGAGCAGTACTTC

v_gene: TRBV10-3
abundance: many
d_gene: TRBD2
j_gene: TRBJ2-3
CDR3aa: CAIRLAGGTDTQYF
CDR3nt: TGTGCCATCAGGCTAGCGGGAGGGACAGATACGCAGTATTTT

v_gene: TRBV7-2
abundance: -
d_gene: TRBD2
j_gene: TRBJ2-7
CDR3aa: CASSLGPRGVLSYEQYF
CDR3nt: TGTGCCAGCAGCTTAGGTCCGCGGGGGGTACTCTCCTACGAGCAGTACTTC

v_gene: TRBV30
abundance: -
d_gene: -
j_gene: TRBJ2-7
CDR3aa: CAWSVIAPDVEQYF
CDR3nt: TGTGCCTGGAGTGTAATCGCCCCGGACGTCGAGCAGTACTTC

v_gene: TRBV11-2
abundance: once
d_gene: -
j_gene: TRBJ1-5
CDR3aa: CASSPRRQLNQPQHF
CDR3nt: TGTGCCAGCAGCCCTCGGCGGCAGCTCAATCAGCCCCAGCATTTT

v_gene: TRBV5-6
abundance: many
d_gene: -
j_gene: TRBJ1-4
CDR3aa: CASSLEGANEKLFF
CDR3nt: TGTGCCAGCAGCTTGGAGGGGGCTAATGAAAAACTGTTTTTT

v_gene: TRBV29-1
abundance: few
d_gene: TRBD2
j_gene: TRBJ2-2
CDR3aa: CSVAGIGTSEGAGELFF
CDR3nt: TGCAGCGTTGCGGGGATTGGGACTAGCGAAGGGGCCGGGGAGCTGTTTTTT

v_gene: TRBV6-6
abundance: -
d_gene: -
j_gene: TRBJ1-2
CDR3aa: CASSYSTGRTNYGYTF
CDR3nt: TGTGCCAGCAGTTACTCGACAGGACGAACTAACTATGGCTACACCTTC

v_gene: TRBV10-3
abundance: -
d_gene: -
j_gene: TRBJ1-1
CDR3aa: CAISGPLVGVSDTEAFF
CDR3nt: TGTGCCATCAGTGGGCCCTTGGTGGGGGTAAGTGACACTGAAGCTTTCTTT

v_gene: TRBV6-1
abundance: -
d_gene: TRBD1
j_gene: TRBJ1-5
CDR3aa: CASFPGTGVSNQPQHF
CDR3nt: TGTGCCAGTTTTCCCGGGACAGGGGTTAGCAATCAGCCCCAGCATTTT

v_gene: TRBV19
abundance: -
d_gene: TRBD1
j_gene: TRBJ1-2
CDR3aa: CATLRQGSKYGYTF
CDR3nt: TGTGCCACACTTAGACAGGGGAGCAAGTATGGCTACACCTTC

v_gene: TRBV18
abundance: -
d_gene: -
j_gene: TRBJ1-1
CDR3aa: CASSPPFGGRGDTEAFF
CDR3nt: TGTGCCAGCTCACCACCGTTTGGGGGTCGGGGGGACACTGAAGCTTTCTTT

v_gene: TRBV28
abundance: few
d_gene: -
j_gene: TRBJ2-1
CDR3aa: CASSPSPEYNEQFF
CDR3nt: TGTGCCAGCAGCCCCTCCCCAGAGTACAATGAGCAGTTCTTC

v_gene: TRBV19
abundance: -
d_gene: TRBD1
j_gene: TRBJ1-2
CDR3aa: CASAPDRGLYGYTF
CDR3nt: TGTGCCAGTGCCCCGGACAGGGGGCTGTATGGCTACACCTTC

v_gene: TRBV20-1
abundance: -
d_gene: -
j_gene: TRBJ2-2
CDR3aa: CSVKGGFGTVNTGELFF
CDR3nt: TGCAGTGTTAAGGGGGGCTTCGGGACAGTTAACACCGGGGAGCTGTTTTTT

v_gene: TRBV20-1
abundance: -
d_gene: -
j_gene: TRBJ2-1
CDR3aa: CSARGWNEQFF
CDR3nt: TGCAGTGCTAGGGGGTGGAATGAGCAGTTCTTC

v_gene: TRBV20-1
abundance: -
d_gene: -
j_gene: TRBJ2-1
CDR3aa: CSAGSGLWNEQFF
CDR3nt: TGCAGTGCAGGGTCGGGACTCTGGAATGAGCAGTTCTTC

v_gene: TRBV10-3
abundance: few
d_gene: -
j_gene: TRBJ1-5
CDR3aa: CAISIGLDQPQHF
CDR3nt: TGTGCCATCAGTATTGGCCTAGATCAGCCCCAGCATTTT

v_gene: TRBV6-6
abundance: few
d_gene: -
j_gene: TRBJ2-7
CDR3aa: CASSYAGLFDEQYF
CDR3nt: TGTGCCAGCAGTTACGCGGGTCTGTTTGACGAGCAGTACTTC

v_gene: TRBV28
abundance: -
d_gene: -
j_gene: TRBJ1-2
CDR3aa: CASSFRGWWELYGYTF
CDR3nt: TGTGCCAGCAGTTTTCGGGGGTGGTGGGAACTCTATGGCTACACCTTC

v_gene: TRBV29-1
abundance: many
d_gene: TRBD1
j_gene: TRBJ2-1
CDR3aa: CSVRPTGGLNEQFF
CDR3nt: TGCAGCGTGAGACCGACAGGGGGCCTAAATGAGCAGTTCTTC

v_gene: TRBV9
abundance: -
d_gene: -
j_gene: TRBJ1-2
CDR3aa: CASSVEPDYGYTF
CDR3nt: TGTGCCAGCAGCGTAGAACCAGACTATGGCTACACCTTC

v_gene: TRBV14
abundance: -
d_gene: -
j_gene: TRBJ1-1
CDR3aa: CASSPYLGQNTEAFF
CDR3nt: TGTGCCAGCAGCCCATATCTGGGACAGAACACTGAAGCTTTCTTT

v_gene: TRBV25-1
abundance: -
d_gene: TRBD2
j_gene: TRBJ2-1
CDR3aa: CVSSVAGGLNEQFF
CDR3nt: TGTGTCAGCAGTGTAGCGGGGGGTTTAAATGAGCAGTTCTTC

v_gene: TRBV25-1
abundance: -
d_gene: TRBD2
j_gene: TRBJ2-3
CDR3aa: CASSPITFPGLAGADPQYF
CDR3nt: TGTGCCAGCAGTCCAATTACCTTCCCGGGACTAGCGGGAGCAGATCCGCAGTATTTT

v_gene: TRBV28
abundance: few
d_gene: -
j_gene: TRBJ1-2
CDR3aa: CAAQNNYGYTF
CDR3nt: TGTGCCGCCCAGAATAACTATGGCTACACCTTC

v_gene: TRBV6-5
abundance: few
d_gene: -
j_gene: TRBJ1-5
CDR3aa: CASSPDINSNQPQHF
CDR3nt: TGTGCCAGCAGTCCAGACATCAATAGCAATCAGCCCCAGCATTTT

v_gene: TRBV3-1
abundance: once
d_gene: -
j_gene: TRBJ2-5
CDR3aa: CASSLAGIGGNEQYF
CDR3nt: TGTGCCAGCAGCCTCGCGGGGATTGGGGGCAATGAGCAGTACTTC

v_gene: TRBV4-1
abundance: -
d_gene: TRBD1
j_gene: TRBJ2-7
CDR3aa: CASSPGQTSYEQYF
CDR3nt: TGCGCCAGCAGCCCGGGACAGACTTCCTACGAGCAGTACTTC

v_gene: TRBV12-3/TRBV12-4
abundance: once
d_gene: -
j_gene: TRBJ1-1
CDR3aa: CASSPSPDSFFAFF
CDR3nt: TGTGCCAGCAGTCCCTCCCCGGACAGTTTCTTTGCTTTCTTT

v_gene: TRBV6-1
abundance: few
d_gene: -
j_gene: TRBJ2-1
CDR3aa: CASQTDEQFF
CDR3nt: TGTGCCAGCCAGACGGACGAGCAGTTCTTC

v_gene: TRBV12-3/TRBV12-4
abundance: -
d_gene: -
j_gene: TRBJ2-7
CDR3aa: CASSSEGGSYNEQYF
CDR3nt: TGTGCCAGCAGTTCGGAGGGTGGCTCCTACAATGAGCAGTACTTC

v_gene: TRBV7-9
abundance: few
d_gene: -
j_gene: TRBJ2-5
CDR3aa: CASSFPGRETQYF
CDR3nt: TGTGCCAGCAGTTTCCCAGGGAGGGAGACCCAGTACTTC

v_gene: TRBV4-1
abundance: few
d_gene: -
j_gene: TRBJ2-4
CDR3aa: CASSQIVRQKNIQYF
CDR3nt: TGCGCCAGCAGCCAAATTGTGAGACAGAAAAACATTCAGTACTTC

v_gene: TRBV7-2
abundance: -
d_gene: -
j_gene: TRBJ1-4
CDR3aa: CASSLVGGGNQKLFF
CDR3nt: TGTGCCAGCAGCTTAGTAGGAGGGGGTAATCAAAAACTGTTTTTT

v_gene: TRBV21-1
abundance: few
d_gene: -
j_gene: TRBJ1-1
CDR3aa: CASSKTGQGAGTEAFF
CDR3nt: TGTGCCAGCAGCAAAACGGGGCAGGGGGCTGGCACTGAAGCTTTCTTT